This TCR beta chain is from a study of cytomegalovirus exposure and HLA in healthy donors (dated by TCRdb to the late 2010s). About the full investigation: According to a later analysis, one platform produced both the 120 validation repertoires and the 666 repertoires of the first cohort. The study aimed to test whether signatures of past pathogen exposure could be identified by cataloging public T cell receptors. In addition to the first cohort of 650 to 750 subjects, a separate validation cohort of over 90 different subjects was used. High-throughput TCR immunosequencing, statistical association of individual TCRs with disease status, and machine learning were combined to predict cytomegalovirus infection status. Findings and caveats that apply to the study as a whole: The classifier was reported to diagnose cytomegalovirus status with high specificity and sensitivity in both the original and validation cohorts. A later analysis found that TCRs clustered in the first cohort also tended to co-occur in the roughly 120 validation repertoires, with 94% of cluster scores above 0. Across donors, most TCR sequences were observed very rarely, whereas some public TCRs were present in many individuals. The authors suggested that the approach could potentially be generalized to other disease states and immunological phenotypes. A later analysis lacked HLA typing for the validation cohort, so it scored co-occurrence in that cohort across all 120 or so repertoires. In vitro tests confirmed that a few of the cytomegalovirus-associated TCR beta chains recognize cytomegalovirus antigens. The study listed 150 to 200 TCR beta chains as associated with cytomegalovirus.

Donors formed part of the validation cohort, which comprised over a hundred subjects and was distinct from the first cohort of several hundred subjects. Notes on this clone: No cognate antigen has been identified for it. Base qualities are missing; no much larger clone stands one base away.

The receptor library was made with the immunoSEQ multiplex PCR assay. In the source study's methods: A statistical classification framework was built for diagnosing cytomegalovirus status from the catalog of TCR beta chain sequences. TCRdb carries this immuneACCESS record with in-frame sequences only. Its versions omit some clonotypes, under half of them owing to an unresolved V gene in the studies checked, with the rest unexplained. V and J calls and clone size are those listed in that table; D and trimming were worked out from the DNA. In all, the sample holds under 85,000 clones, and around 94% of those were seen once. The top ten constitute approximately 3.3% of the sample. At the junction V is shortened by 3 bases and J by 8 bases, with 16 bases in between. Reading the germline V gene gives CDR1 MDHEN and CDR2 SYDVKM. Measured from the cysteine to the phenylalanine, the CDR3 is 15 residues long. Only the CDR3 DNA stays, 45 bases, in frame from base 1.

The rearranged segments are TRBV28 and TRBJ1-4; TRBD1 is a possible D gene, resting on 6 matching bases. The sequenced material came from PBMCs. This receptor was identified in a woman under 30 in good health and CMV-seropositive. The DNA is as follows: TGTGCCAGCAGTTTCCTTGAACAGGGTGAGGAAAAACTGTTTTTT. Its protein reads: CASSFLEQGEEKLFF.